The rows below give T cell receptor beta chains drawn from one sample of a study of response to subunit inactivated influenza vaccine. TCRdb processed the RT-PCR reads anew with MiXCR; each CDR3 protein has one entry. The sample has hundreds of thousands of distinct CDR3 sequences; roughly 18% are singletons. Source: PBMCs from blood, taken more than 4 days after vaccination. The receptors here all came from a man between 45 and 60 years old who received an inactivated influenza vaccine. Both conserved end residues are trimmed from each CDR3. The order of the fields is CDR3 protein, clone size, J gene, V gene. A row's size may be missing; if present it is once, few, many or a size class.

SASYLGGGVSDEQF	NA	TRBJ2-1	TRBV20-1
ASLRDHNSYEQF	NA	TRBJ2-1	TRBV6-2/TRBV6-3
ASSLANQGGADTQY	few	TRBJ2-3	TRBV5-1
SAKRTGVAYGYT	few	TRBJ1-2	TRBV20-1
ASSQGHLSYNEQF	few	TRBJ2-1	TRBV4-1
ASRRGTGVNTGELF	few	TRBJ2-2	TRBV7-2
ASRVPENTEAF	few	TRBJ1-1	TRBV2
ATSRDRENAREQY	NA	TRBJ2-7	TRBV15
ATSKRQGYQPQH	NA	TRBJ1-5	TRBV15
ASSFDTGTGSYEQY	NA	TRBJ2-7	TRBV7-2
ASSQGASSGGEETQY	NA	TRBJ2-5	TRBV25-1
ASSRSRQGVGETQY	NA	TRBJ2-5	TRBV28
ASSLAGALNSPLH	few	TRBJ1-6	TRBV13
SARVAGMNYATNEKLF	NA	TRBJ1-4	TRBV20-1
SVISGLAGVDTGELF	NA	TRBJ2-2	TRBV29-1
ASTTPGSYEQY	NA	TRBJ2-7	TRBV28
ASSVELAGDAEQF	NA	TRBJ2-1	TRBV9
SASGGKPYEQY	NA	TRBJ2-7	TRBV20-1
ASSLWAEMGYT	NA	TRBJ1-2	TRBV28
ASSLATSPTNEQF	few	TRBJ2-1	TRBV27
SARRGALNTEAF	NA	TRBJ1-1	TRBV20-1
ASNSGTSSRYEQY	NA	TRBJ2-7	TRBV5-1
ASSTRRDRETQY	few	TRBJ2-5	TRBV5-6
ASSQEGPDTQY	NA	TRBJ2-3	TRBV4-3
ASSYSGSSSGANVLT	few	TRBJ2-6	TRBV6-5
SAKTSSSYNEQF	NA	TRBJ2-1	TRBV20-1
SARSILAANEQF	NA	TRBJ2-1	TRBV20-1
ASSQVTGGGGGTEAF	NA	TRBJ1-1	TRBV4-2
ASRGQGSVLEQY	many	TRBJ2-7	TRBV28
ASSDVLAGEGYTDTQY	NA	TRBJ2-3	TRBV2
ASSLAGGNTQY	few	TRBJ2-3	TRBV7-9
AWSLTSVQY	many	TRBJ2-3	TRBV30
ASSSQLAGGHEQF	NA	TRBJ2-1	TRBV7-9
ASSSTGRTTEAF	few	TRBJ1-1	TRBV28
ASSLDLGQGTYEQY	few	TRBJ2-7	TRBV5-1